What follows are 32 T cell receptor beta chains derived from one specimen sequenced in a study of blood T cell repertoires in COVID-19. Sequencing used immunoSEQ multiplex PCR; TCRdb keeps in-frame clones, though not all of them. The sample has 200,000 to 250,000 clones, around 83% seen once. Sequencing was done on a sample of PBMCs or T cells enriched from blood (not recorded which). The receptors were gathered from a woman aged 40 to 49 with acute COVID-19.

The J gene is TRBJ2-1, the V gene TRBV7-2; 8 bases are shared with TRBD2. Trimming removed 4 bases from V and 8 bases from J; junction bases left unmatched: 7. CDR1 and CDR2 from the germline V gene are SGHTA and FQGNSA. The CDR3 length is 14 residues. DNA for the CDR3: TGTGCCAGCAGCTCCGGGACTAGTAGCTATGAGCAGTTCTTC. Amino acid sequence: CASSSGTSSYEQFF.

This chain joins TRBV7-9 and TRBJ2-2; 7 nucleotides agree with TRBD1. The germline V gene has CDR1 SEHNR and CDR2 FQNEAQ (reference sequence). The trim removed 5 bases at V and 6 bases at J, leaving 6 bases unmatched. The CDR3 covers 14 residues. The CDR3 protein is CASSNRQGPGELFF. CDR3 DNA sequence: TGTGCCAGCAGCAATCGACAGGGTCCCGGGGAGCTGTTTTTT.

The chain has TRBV2 and TRBJ2-3; tentative D call: TRBD1 (6 bases). V lost 5 bases to trimming and J lost 2 bases, with 17 bases between them. The CDR3 is 16 residues long. Germline V gene sequence: CDR1 SNHLY, CDR2 FYNNEI. CDR3 residues: CASSLQGRPNTDTQYF. CDR3 nucleotide sequence: TGTGCCAGCAGTCTACAGGGAAGACCCAACACAGATACGCAGTATTTT.

This chain connects TRBV10-3 to TRBJ2-3; 12 bases align to TRBD1. Germline values: CDR1 ENHRY, CDR2 SYGVKD. The CDR3 is 16 amino acids. J was trimmed by 3 bases and V by 4 bases; bases with no gene match: 5. CDR3: CAISGPGQGATDTQYF. The DNA of the CDR3 is TGTGCCATCAGTGGCCCGGGACAGGGGGCAACAGATACGCAGTATTTT.

V and J are TRBV6-6 and TRBJ2-1, with 8 bases identical to TRBD2. Per germline, CDR1 MNHNY and CDR2 SVGAGI (reference sequence). V lost 6 bases and J lost 10; bases outside the gene matches: 5. This CDR3 comprises 12 residues. For the CDR3, the DNA is TGTGCCAGCAGCCTGAAGCGGGGGGAGCAGTTCTTC. Its translation is CASSLKRGEQFF.

The chain recombines TRBV19 with TRBJ1-1; D is undetermined. This CDR3 contains 13 residues. CDR1 LNHDA and CDR2 SQIVND come from the germline V gene (reference sequence). The germline V and J ends were trimmed by 5 bases and 5 bases, with 12 bases remaining between them. The CDR3 region is CASSLSRGTEAFF. CDR3 in DNA: TGTGCCAGTAGTTTATCCCGGGGTACTGAAGCTTTCTTT.

The rearrangement joins TRBV3-1 (or the pseudogene TRBV3-2) to TRBJ1-1; D remains ambiguous. The germline CDR1 and CDR2 sequences are LGHDT and YNNKEL (reference sequence). The germline V and J ends were trimmed by 5 bases and 10 bases, with 8 bases remaining between them. This CDR3 comprises 10 residues. The CDR3 bases are TGTGCCAGCAGCGGCCCCAGAGCTTTCTTT. Its protein product is CASSGPRAFF.

This clone is a singleton in its sample. The chain uses TRBV5-1 and TRBJ1-3, with 7 bases identical to TRBD1. The J segment lost 0 bases and the V segment lost 2 bases, leaving 5 bases of the junction unmatched. Germline V gene sequence: CDR1 SGHRS, CDR2 YFSETQ. The CDR3 length is 16 residues. The CDR3 loop reads CASSLTGVGSGNTIYF. CDR3 nucleotides: TGCGCCAGCAGCTTAACAGGGGTGGGCTCTGGAAACACCATATATTTT.

The chain joins TRBV6-5 to TRBJ1-1; unclear D gene. The CDR3 runs to 13 residues. The germline gives CDR1 MNHEY, CDR2 SVGAGI. The germline V and J ends were trimmed by 5 bases and 1 base, with 8 bases remaining between them. The CDR3 DNA is TGTGCCAGCAGTCAGACAAGGAACACTGAAGCTTTCTTT. This translates into CASSQTRNTEAFF.

The rearrangement uses TRBV5-1 and TRBJ1-3, with D uncertain. This CDR3 contains 14 residues. The germline V gene encodes CDR1 SGHRS and CDR2 YFSETQ. Trimming removed 4 bases from V and 1 base from J, with 9 bases in between. For the CDR3, the DNA is TGCGCCAGCAGCGCGTCTGCTTCTGGAAACACCATATATTTT. Translating gives CASSASASGNTIYF.

V usage is TRBV19 and J usage is TRBJ1-5; the D gene is possibly TRBD1 (6 bases). This CDR3 comprises 15 residues. V gave up 2 bases and J gave up 1 base, with 9 bases separating them. Germline values: CDR1 LNHDA, CDR2 SQIVND (reference sequence). The CDR3 here is CASSILQGSNQPQHF. CDR3 DNA: TGTGCCAGTAGTATATTGCAGGGGAGCAATCAGCCCCAGCATTTT.

The CDR3 nucleotides are TGCGCCAGCAGCTTCGCCCAGGGTAGGCACAATGAGCAGTTCTTC. This sequence encodes CASSFAQGRHNEQFF. The chain recombines TRBV5-1 with TRBJ2-1; weak D call: TRBD1 (5 bases). Germline V lookup: CDR1 SGHRS, CDR2 YFSETQ. Between the trimmed V and J ends, which lost 2 bases and 5 bases, there was a span of 14 bases. CDR3 size: 15 residues. The whole variable domain, remainder taken from reference TRBV5-1 and TRBJ2-1, is KAGVTQTPRYLIKTRGQQVTLSCSPISGHRSVSWYQQTPGQGLQFLFEYFSETQRNKGNFPGRFSGRQFSNSRSEMNVSTLELGDSALYLCASSFAQGRHNEQFFGPGTRLTVL.

The chain joins TRBV29-1 to TRBJ2-7, with 7 bases aligning to TRBD2. V gave up 4 bases and J gave up 4 bases; unmatched junction bases: 7. This CDR3 comprises 13 residues. Germline V gives CDR1 SQVTM, CDR2 ANQGSEA. DNA of the CDR3: TGCAGCGTTGTGCGGGAGAGCTCTTACGAGCAGTACTTC. Amino acids: CSVVRESSYEQYF.

The rearrangement uses TRBV5-5 and TRBJ2-7, with D tentatively TRBD1 (7 bases). This CDR3 contains 18 residues. Trimming left V 4 bases short and J 2 bases short, with 25 bases between. Germline loops: CDR1 SGHKS, CDR2 YYEKEE (reference sequence). The CDR3 here is CASSPQPGGGRTAYEQYF. Here the CDR3 DNA reads TGTGCCAGCAGCCCTCAACCAGGGGGAGGACGGACTGCCTACGAGCAGTACTTC.

This clone was recorded only once. This chain links TRBV7-3 with TRBJ1-3; TRBD1 matches 7 bases. The CDR3 contains 14 residues. Trimming took 5 bases from V and 1 from J; bases not matched to a gene: 2. Per the germline V gene, CDR1 is SGHTA and CDR2 is FQGTGA. The DNA of the CDR3 is TGTGCCAGCAGCCCGACAGGGTCTGGAAACACCATATATTTT. Amino acid sequence: CASSPTGSGNTIYF. Filled out from reference TRBV7-3 and TRBJ1-3, the complete variable domain reads GAGVSQTPSNKVTEKGKYVELRCDPISGHTALYWYRQSLGQGPEFLIYFQGTGAADDSGLPNDRFFAVRPEGSVSTLKIQRTERGDSAVYLCASSPTGSGNTIYFGEGSWLTVV.

The gene calls are TRBV28 and TRBJ1-4; a possible D gene is TRBD1 (5 bases). Trimming took off 6 bases at V and 8 bases at J, with 22 bases between the two ends. Per germline, CDR1 MDHEN and CDR2 SYDVKM. CDR3 size: 16 residues. CDR3 residues: CASSPSSGWGREKLFF. The DNA for the CDR3 is TGTGCCAGCAGCCCTTCTTCCGGGTGGGGCAGGGAAAAACTGTTTTTT.

This clone was seen only once. V gene TRBV2 combines with J gene TRBJ2-1, with D possibly matching TRBD2 (5 bases). V was trimmed by 3 bases and J by 6 bases, leaving 15 bases between them. Germline V gene data show CDR1 as SNHLY and CDR2 as FYNNEI. The CDR3 is 15 amino acids. CDR3 amino acids: CASSDMRAEINEQFF. The CDR3 nucleotides are TGTGCCAGCAGTGATATGAGGGCAGAAATCAATGAGCAGTTCTTC.

This sequence joins TRBV7-3 and TRBJ1-2; D gene uncertain. V was clipped by 0 bases and J by 0 bases, with 8 bases between them. The CDR3 is 15 amino acids. CDR1 SGHTA and CDR2 FQGTGA come from the germline V gene. CDR3 in DNA: TGTGCCAGCAGCTTAACGGCAGGAACTAACTATGGCTACACCTTC. It is translated as CASSLTAGTNYGYTF.

The V and J genes are TRBV30 and TRBJ2-2; 7 bases fit TRBD2. Germline V lookup: CDR1 GTSNPN, CDR2 SVGIG (reference sequence). Trimming removed 3 bases from V and 4 bases from J; junction bases left unmatched: 5. This CDR3 is built from 14 residues. The CDR3 nucleotides are TGTGCCTGGAGGGGGGGGGTTCCCACCGGGGAGCTGTTTTTT. Its protein is CAWRGGVPTGELFF.

The rearrangement uses TRBV18 and TRBJ2-1; 10 bases agree with TRBD2. Trimming cost V 2 bases and J 7 bases; bases outside gene matches: 2. CDR1 is KGHSH and CDR2 is LQKENI in the germline V gene. The CDR3 spans 14 residues. CDR3 region: CASSPTSGTNEQFF. The CDR3 nucleotides read TGTGCCAGCTCACCAACTAGCGGGACAAATGAGCAGTTCTTC.

The V call is TRBV2, the J call TRBJ1-3, with TRBD1 as a possible D gene (6 bases). Germline V gives CDR1 SNHLY, CDR2 FYNNEI. The V end lost 3 bases, the J end lost 0 bases, and 18 bases lay between the germline ends. The CDR3 runs to 18 residues. The CDR3 DNA is TGTGCCAGCAGTGAGTCAGGGGTCTACTCTGTCTCTGGAAACACCATATATTTT. Its protein product is CASSESGVYSVSGNTIYF.

This clone came up a few times. The chain links TRBV5-5 to TRBJ1-2; the match to TRBD1 covers 7 bases. CDR3 size: 18 residues. CDR1 SGHKS and CDR2 YYEKEE come from the germline V gene (reference sequence). V was clipped by 3 bases and J by 1 base; unmatched bases: 15. The CDR3 loop reads CASSWDSLSPPINYGYTF. The CDR3 DNA is TGTGCCAGCAGCTGGGACAGTCTAAGCCCTCCAATTAACTATGGCTACACCTTC.

The chain carries TRBV10-2 and TRBJ2-2, with D perhaps matching TRBD2 (5 bases). CDR3 length: 15 amino acids. Germline V lookup: CDR1 WSHSY, CDR2 SAAADI. V lost 2 bases to trimming and J lost 6 bases, with 13 bases between them. The CDR3 reads CASSELVPRAGELFF. Written as DNA, the CDR3 is TGCGCCAGCAGTGAGCTGGTCCCGAGGGCCGGGGAGCTGTTTTTT.

The CDR3, as DNA: TGTGCCAGCAGCTTGGTCGATAGGGCGGGTCGCACAGATACGCAGTATTTT. This translates into CASSLVDRAGRTDTQYF. The genes are TRBV5-4 and TRBJ2-3; a possible D gene is TRBD2 (5 bases). The V end was cut by 0 bases, the J end by 1 base, with 15 bases between. Germline loops: CDR1 SGHNT, CDR2 YYREEE (reference sequence). The CDR3 consists of 17 residues.

The V call is TRBV14, the J call TRBJ1-5, with 7 nucleotides matching TRBD1. Trimming at V came to 5 bases and at J to 12 bases, leaving 16 bases not matched to a gene. The CDR3 consists of 15 residues. Germline CDR1 SGHDN, CDR2 FVKESK. Here the CDR3 DNA reads TGTGCCAGCAGCTCGGGACAGAGTCCCCTCGGGGGCCAGCATTTT. Protein product: CASSSGQSPLGGQHF.

The CDR3 region is CASSLGAGGDTQYF. CDR3 coding DNA: TGTGCCAGCAGCTTAGGGGCAGGGGGGGATACGCAGTATTTT. The chain employs TRBV7-8 and TRBJ2-3, with D tentatively TRBD1 (7 bases). V shed 1 base and J shed 6 bases, with 11 bases lying between them. Germline-derived CDR1 and CDR2 are SGHVS and FQNEAQ. The CDR3 is made up of 14 amino acids. Using reference TRBV7-8 and TRBJ2-3 for the parts outside the CDR3, the full variable domain is GAGVSQSPRYKVAKRGQDVALRCDPISGHVSLFWYQQALGQGPEFLTYFQNEAQLDKSGLPSDRFFAERPEGSVSTLKIQRTQQEDSAVYLCASSLGAGGDTQYFGPGTRLTVL.

The chain uses TRBV27 and TRBJ2-2; D may be TRBD1 (6 bases). V was shortened by 2 bases and J by 7 bases, with 20 bases between the two germline ends. This CDR3 comprises 17 residues. Per germline, CDR1 MNHEY and CDR2 SMNVEV (reference sequence). The CDR3 coding sequence is TGTGCCAGCAGTTTAGTGTACAGGGCAAGGGGCGGCGGGGAGCTGTTTTTT. Amino acid sequence: CASSLVYRARGGGELFF.

The chain has TRBV10-1 and TRBJ2-1; 9 bases map to TRBD2. The CDR3 runs to 15 residues. Germline V CDR1 and CDR2: WNHNN, SYGVQD (reference sequence). The junction had 16 bases not matched to a gene; V was cut back by 11 bases and J by 8 bases. Here the CDR3 reads CAYRVRAGGIDEQFF. DNA for the CDR3: TGCGCCTATAGGGTACGCGCGGGAGGGATCGATGAGCAGTTCTTC.

The rearrangement joins TRBV6-1 to TRBJ2-1; D is possibly TRBD2 (6 bases). Trimming shortened V by 3 bases and J by 9 bases, and 18 bases separated the two germline ends. Germline V gives CDR1 MNHNS, CDR2 SASEGT. The CDR3 spans 15 residues. CDR3 amino acids: CASSDSEEGYAEQFF. In nucleotides, the CDR3 is TGTGCCAGCAGTGATTCAGAGGAGGGCTACGCTGAGCAGTTCTTC.

The V and J genes are TRBV5-1 and TRBJ1-4, with D maybe TRBD1 (5 bases). CDR1 SGHRS and CDR2 YFSETQ come from the germline V gene. V was cut by 4 bases and J by 5 bases, with 15 bases left in between. This CDR3 contains 15 residues. CDR3 bases: TGCGCCAGCAGCAGACAAAGGGGCTGGAATGAAAAACTGTTTTTT. Its protein is CASSRQRGWNEKLFF.

This chain joins TRBV28 and TRBJ1-5, with a possible D match to TRBD1 (6 bases). In germline, CDR1 is MDHEN, CDR2 SYDVKM. The CDR3 runs to 17 residues. The V and J ends lost 5 bases and 3 bases respectively, with 20 bases between them. This chain's CDR3 is CASSPTPGHPLNQPQHF. Written as DNA, the CDR3 is TGTGCCAGCAGTCCTACCCCGGGACACCCCCTCAATCAGCCCCAGCATTTT.

This clone was recorded once. The chain joins TRBV12-3 or TRBV12-4 to TRBJ1-5; D perhaps matches TRBD1 (5 bases). This CDR3 has 12 residues. Trimming took 9 bases from V and 4 from J, leaving 10 bases between them. This CDR3 is CASLGPNQPQHF. The CDR3 DNA is TGTGCCAGTTTGGGGCCTAATCAGCCCCAGCATTTT.